Listed here are 28 T cell receptor beta chains from one sample, sequenced in a study of shared clonotypes between healthy human individuals. The data were produced by immunoSEQ multiplex PCR, yet TCRdb's version contains in-frame clones alone and is incomplete. The data hold fewer than 600,000 clones, with 70% to 80% observed a single time. The sequencing input was PBMCs. The origin of the receptors is a woman between 40 and 55 years old in good health. Some clones in this sample may be carry-over from other donors' samples.

The chain couples TRBV14 to TRBJ1-5; 9 positions agree with TRBD1. The CDR3 length is 14 residues. V was clipped by 4 bases and J by 9 bases; unmatched bases: 7. Germline V gives CDR1 SGHDN, CDR2 FVKESK. CDR3 region: CASSPGQGYSPQHF. CDR3 DNA: TGTGCCAGCAGCCCCGGACAGGGGTATTCGCCCCAGCATTTT. Together with reference TRBV14 and TRBJ1-5, the CDR3 gives the full variable domain: EAGVTQFPSHSVIEKGQTVTLRCDPISGHDNLYWYRRVMGKEIKFLLHFVKESKQDESGMPNNRFLAERTGGTYSTLKVQPAELEDSGVYFCASSPGQGYSPQHFGDGTRLSIL.

This chain joins TRBV4-1 and TRBJ2-7; 11 bases align to TRBD2. Trimming removed 4 bases from V and 0 bases from J; junction bases left unmatched: 5. Looked up from germline, CDR1 is MGHRA and CDR2 is YSYEKL. The CDR3 spans 16 residues. In DNA, the CDR3 is TGCGCCAGCAGCCTAGGGACTAGCGGACCCTCCTACGAGCAGTACTTC. It codes for CASSLGTSGPSYEQYF.

V gene TRBV11-2 combines with J gene TRBJ2-2; 8 bases align to TRBD1. V dropped 5 bases and J dropped 10; count of bases not matched to a gene: 3. CDR3 length: 12 residues. The V gene's germline CDR1 is SGHAT and CDR2 FQNNGV. This CDR3 reads CASSQGAAELFF. In DNA, the CDR3 is TGTGCCAGCAGCCAGGGGGCGGCGGAGCTGTTTTTT.

V and J are TRBV20-1 and TRBJ1-5; D not resolved. This CDR3 has 11 amino acids. Trimming stripped 1 base from V and 9 bases from J, with 7 bases between. CDR1 DFQATT and CDR2 SNEGSKA come from the germline V gene (reference sequence). CDR3 in amino acids: CSARGLSPQHF. Here the CDR3 DNA reads TGCAGTGCTAGAGGTTTATCGCCCCAGCATTTT.

Note on this clone: This likely came from a read error, as a far larger clone is one base away. The gene calls are TRBV28 and TRBJ1-1; D uncertain. Germline V CDR1 and CDR2: MDHEN, SYDVKM. Trimming left V 1 base short and J 11 bases short, with 14 bases between. There are 13 residues in the CDR3. CDR3 amino acids: CASSLLGTSAAFF. In DNA form, the CDR3 reads TGTGCCAGCAGTTTATTAGGCACGTCAGCGGCTTTCTTT.

The J gene is TRBJ2-3, the V gene TRBV27, with TRBD2 matching 11 bases. The V gene's germline CDR1 is MNHEY and CDR2 SMNVEV (reference sequence). This CDR3 contains 16 residues. The ends lost 5 bases at V and 4 bases at J; junction bases unmatched: 8. The DNA of the CDR3 is TGTGCCAGCAGTACTATTAGCGGGAGGGCCTCAGATACGCAGTATTTT. Translated, it gives CASSTISGRASDTQYF.

The chain joins TRBV9 to TRBJ2-2; 7 bases are shared with TRBD1. CDR3 length equals 16 residues. Germline-derived CDR1 and CDR2 are SGDLS and YYNGEE. V lost 2 bases and J lost 1; bases outside the gene matches: 5. DNA for the CDR3: TGTGCCAGCAGCGTCCGTGGGGACAGGAACACCGGGGAGCTGTTTTTT. Protein sequence: CASSVRGDRNTGELFF.

The CDR3 protein is CASSQVRSHGYTF. Written as DNA, the CDR3 is TGTGCCAGCAGCCAAGTACGGTCGCATGGCTACACCTTC. This rearrangement joins TRBV4-2 to TRBJ1-2, with no clear D. CDR3 length equals 13 residues. Germline CDR1 is LGHNA and CDR2 is YNFKEQ. The V and J ends lost 1 base and 6 bases respectively, with 9 bases between them.

The rearrangement links TRBV30 to TRBJ1-1; 7 nucleotides line up with TRBD1. The CDR3 contains 14 residues. Trimming removed 0 bases from V and 7 bases from J; junction bases left unmatched: 8. Looked up from germline, CDR1 is GTSNPN and CDR2 is SVGIG (reference sequence). The CDR3 nucleotides read TGTGCCTGGAGTGTACGATATACAGGGGTTGAAGCTTTCTTT. It codes for CAWSVRYTGVEAFF.

DNA for the CDR3: TGCGCCAGCAGCTTTCCACAGGGAACTGGTCCCGGGACAGGCAATGAGCAGTTCTTC. Translated, it gives CASSFPQGTGPGTGNEQFF. The chain links TRBV5-1 to TRBJ2-1; 8 nucleotides line up with TRBD1. Per germline, CDR1 SGHRS and CDR2 YFSETQ. J lost 6 bases, V lost 2 bases, and 19 bases had no gene match. This CDR3 has 19 residues.

The CDR3 is CATSRVEEKLFF. The CDR3 coding sequence is TGTGCCACCAGCAGGGTCGAGGAAAAACTGTTTTTT. This chain uses TRBV15 with TRBJ1-4; no firm D call. Trimming shortened V by 3 bases and J by 8 bases, and 7 bases separated the two germline ends. This CDR3 region has 12 residues. Germline V gene sequence: CDR1 LNHNV, CDR2 YYDKDF (reference sequence).

The chain has TRBV5-1 and TRBJ2-7, with TRBD2 matching over 8 bases. Losses at the gene ends were 3 bases for V and 2 bases for J; bases not matched to a gene: 7. The CDR3 is 15 residues long. Per germline, CDR1 SGHRS and CDR2 YFSETQ. CDR3 region: CASSSSSGTPYEQYF. The CDR3 DNA is TGCGCCAGCAGCTCTAGTAGCGGGACGCCCTACGAGCAGTACTTC.

A note on this clone: This sequence is one base from a far larger clone and is likely a read error. The rearrangement joins TRBV28 to TRBJ2-1, with D unclear. Trimming removed 4 bases from V and 6 bases from J, with 10 bases in between. Per germline, CDR1 MDHEN and CDR2 SYDVKM. There are 13 residues in the CDR3. CDR3 protein: CASSSGACNEQFF. In DNA form, the CDR3 reads TGTGCCAGCAGTTCAGGAGCCTGCAATGAGCAGTTCTTC. The whole variable domain, remainder taken from reference TRBV28 and TRBJ2-1, is DVKVTQSSRYLVKRTGEKVFLECVQDMDHENMFWYRQDPGLGLRLIYFSYDVKMKEKGDIPEGYSVSREKKERFSLILESASTNQTSMYLCASSSGACNEQFFGPGTRLTVL.

The chain has TRBV28 and TRBJ1-2, with 8 bases lining up with TRBD1. The CDR3 length is 13 residues. Trimming cost V 5 bases and J 7 bases; bases outside gene matches: 6. Germline lookup yields CDR1 MDHEN and CDR2 SYDVKM. In DNA form, the CDR3 reads TGTGCCAGCAGTCCTCGACAGGGGAGTGGCTACACCTTC. Its translation is CASSPRQGSGYTF.

Concerning this clone: This likely reflects a read error, since a far larger clone is one base away. The CDR3 coding sequence is TGCACCAGCAGCCAAGCCGGGGGCTTTGTGTCCTACAATGAGCAGTTCTTC. Amino acid sequence: CTSSQAGGFVSYNEQFF. This chain connects TRBV1 to TRBJ2-1. TRBV1 is noted as a pseudogene. The CDR3 is 17 residues long.

The genes are TRBV18 and TRBJ2-5; 7 positions match TRBD1. V lost 3 bases to trimming and J lost 3 bases; unmatched junction nucleotides: 4. The germline CDR1 and CDR2 sequences are KGHSH and LQKENI. This CDR3 region has 14 residues. CDR3 coding DNA: TGTGCCAGCTCACCTTCCGGGACAGAAGAGACCCAGTACTTC. It translates to CASSPSGTEETQYF. Using reference TRBV18 and TRBJ2-5 for the parts outside the CDR3, the full variable domain is NAGVMQNPRHLVRRRGQEARLRCSPMKGHSHVYWYRQLPEEGLKFMVYLQKENIIDESGMPKERFSAEFPKEGPSILRIQQVVRGDSAAYFCASSPSGTEETQYFGPGTRLLVL.

The chain uses TRBV28 and TRBJ1-4; 7 bases map to TRBD1. Germline CDR1 reads MDHEN; CDR2 reads SYDVKM. The CDR3 loop spans 20 amino acids. With V trimmed by 4 bases and J by 0 bases, 17 bases remained unmatched. As DNA, the CDR3 is TGTGCCAGCAGTTCCGGGGTTGTCTACAGGGGCCTCACAACTAATGAAAAACTGTTTTTT. Translating it yields CASSSGVVYRGLTTNEKLFF.

The rearrangement links TRBV9 to TRBJ1-1, with D possibly TRBD1 on 6 matching bases. V was pared by 4 bases and J by 3 bases, with 10 bases between. This CDR3 comprises 13 residues. Germline V gene lookup returns CDR1 SGDLS and CDR2 YYNGEE. Written as DNA, the CDR3 is TGTGCCAGCAGCCCGGACAGCTACACTGAAGCTTTCTTT. As protein: CASSPDSYTEAFF.

The chain combines TRBV29-1 with TRBJ2-1, with 10 bases aligning to TRBD2. Germline V gene lookup returns CDR1 SQVTM and CDR2 ANQGSEA. CDR3 length: 15 residues. Germline trimming cut 7 bases from V and 4 bases from J; bases unmatched to any gene: 10. CDR3 protein: CSAGLAGDLYNEQFF. For the CDR3, the DNA is TGCAGCGCCGGGCTAGCGGGAGACTTATACAATGAGCAGTTCTTC.

This clone was detected only a few times. This rearrangement joins TRBV30 to TRBJ1-1; D is unresolved. Germline V lookup: CDR1 GTSNPN, CDR2 SVGIG (reference sequence). The CDR3 has 13 amino acids. Trimming took 0 bases from V and 6 from J, leaving 11 bases between them. The CDR3 DNA sequence: TGTGCCTGGAGTGTGGGAGGGAGGGCTGAAGCTTTCTTT. It specifies CAWSVGGRAEAFF. The full variable domain, with the rest looked up from reference TRBV30 and TRBJ1-1, is SQTIHQWPATLVQPVGSPLSLECTVEGTSNPNLYWYRQAAGRGLQLLFYSVGIGQISSEVPQNLSASRPQDRQFILSSKKLLLSDSGFYLCAWSVGGRAEAFFGQGTRLTVV.

The chain is built from TRBV9 and TRBJ2-7, with D tentatively TRBD1 (6 bases). V was shortened by 3 bases and J by 3 bases, with 13 bases between the two germline ends. This CDR3 spans 14 amino acids. Germline V gene sequence: CDR1 SGDLS, CDR2 YYNGEE. This CDR3 is CASSELPDSYEQYF. CDR3 bases: TGTGCCAGCAGCGAGCTCCCGGACAGCTACGAGCAGTACTTC.

The chain recombines TRBV19 with TRBJ1-1, with a weak D call TRBD1 (5 bases). V was pared by 5 bases and J by 3 bases, with 16 bases between. The CDR3 spans 15 residues. The germline CDR1 and CDR2 sequences are LNHDA and SQIVND (reference sequence). The CDR3 DNA sequence: TGTGCCAGTAGTTTCAGACAGTCGGTATACACTGAAGCTTTCTTT. It codes for CASSFRQSVYTEAFF.

The rearrangement uses TRBV4-1 and TRBJ1-4; a weak D match, TRBD1 (6 bases). Germline lookup yields CDR1 MGHRA and CDR2 YSYEKL. The CDR3 has 19 amino acids. V lost 0 bases and J 2 bases, leaving 19 bases between the germline ends. The CDR3 DNA reads as TGCGCCAGCAGCCAAGATGGGGGCAGGGGTTGGTTTACTAATGAAAAACTGTTTTTT. As protein: CASSQDGGRGWFTNEKLFF.

This clone was picked up many times. Other DNA sequences in the same sample also yield this CDR3. The chain has TRBV6-1 and TRBJ1-1; 7 bases fit TRBD1. Trimming removed 4 bases from V and 1 base from J; junction bases left unmatched: 3. CDR3 size: 14 residues. The germline gives CDR1 MNHNS, CDR2 SASEGT. The CDR3 spells CASSGDSRNTEAFF. CDR3 coding DNA: TGTGCCAGCAGTGGGGACAGTCGGAACACTGAAGCTTTCTTT.

This chain links TRBV25-1 with TRBJ1-4, with a weak D call TRBD1 (6 bases). The CDR3 contains 15 residues. The germline gives CDR1 MGHDK, CDR2 SYGVNS. V gave up 2 bases and J gave up 8 bases, with 15 bases separating them. In DNA form, the CDR3 reads TGTGCCAGCAGTGAACGCGGGGGGCGTCGCGAAAAACTGTTTTTT. Translation gives CASSERGGRREKLFF.

Regarding this clone: Since a much larger clone is just one base distant, this may be a read error. This CDR3 is also generated by other DNA sequences in the sample. The chain has TRBV28 and TRBJ1-2, with 9 nucleotides matching TRBD1. The germline CDR1 and CDR2 sequences are MDHEN and SYDVKM. The V and J ends lost 6 bases and 8 bases, in that order; junction bases with no gene match: 10. CDR3 length: 14 residues. The CDR3, as DNA: TGTGCCAGCAGGTTACAGGGGGCGCCCTACGGCTACACCTTC. Protein product: CASRLQGAPYGYTF.

This chain connects TRBV28 to TRBJ2-1; 10 bases line up with TRBD2. CDR1 is MDHEN, CDR2 SYDVKM, per germline. With 2 bases clipped from V and 3 bases from J, the junction kept 10 bases outside the gene matches. CDR3 size: 18 residues. CDR3 sequence (DNA): TGTGCCAGCAGTTTAAAGGGCCCAGCGGGAGGGTTCTACAATGAGCAGTTCTTC. Its protein is CASSLKGPAGGFYNEQFF.

The chain has TRBV7-2 and TRBJ2-1; 12 bases align to TRBD2. CDR3 length: 17 amino acids. The germline gives CDR1 SGHTA, CDR2 FQGNSA. Germline trimming cut 1 base from V and 6 bases from J; bases unmatched to any gene: 7. CDR3 DNA: TGTGCCAGCAGCTTAGTCCCCAGGACTAGCGGGATCAATGAGCAGTTCTTC. Translation: CASSLVPRTSGINEQFF.